This T cell receptor beta chain was documented in a study of blood T cell repertoires in COVID-19. Study context: Spain, Italy and the United States supplied samples that represented acute and convalescent COVID-19.

CDR1 is SGHDT and CDR2 is YYEEEE in the germline V gene. The ends were cut back, 1 base at V and 5 bases at J, with 15 bases in the middle. The CDR3 has 15 residues. TCRdb's copy holds only in-frame clones and misses some; the assay was immunoSEQ multiplex PCR. The table includes approximately 94,000 clones, 70% to 90% detected once. This chain links TRBV5-6 with TRBJ2-5, with D perhaps matching TRBD2 (7 bases). This TCR was sampled from a human donor in a cohort sampled during active COVID-19. The material sequenced was peripheral blood. In DNA form, the CDR3 reads TGTGCCAGCAGCTTGAGCTTCGGGGGGCGCGAGACCCAGTACTTC. This gives the protein CASSLSFGGRETQYF.